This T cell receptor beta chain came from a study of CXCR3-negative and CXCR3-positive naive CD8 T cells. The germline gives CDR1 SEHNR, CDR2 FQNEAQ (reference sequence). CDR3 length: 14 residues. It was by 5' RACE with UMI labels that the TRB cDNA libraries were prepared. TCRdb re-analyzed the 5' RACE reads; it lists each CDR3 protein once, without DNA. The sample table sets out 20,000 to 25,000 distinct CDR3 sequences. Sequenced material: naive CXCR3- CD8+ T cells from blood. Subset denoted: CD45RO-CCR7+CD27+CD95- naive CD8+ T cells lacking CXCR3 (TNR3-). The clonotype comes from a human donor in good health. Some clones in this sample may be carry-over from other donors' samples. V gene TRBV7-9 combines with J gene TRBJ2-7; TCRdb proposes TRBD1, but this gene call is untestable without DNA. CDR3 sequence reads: CASSPGQGNYEQYF.